This TCR beta chain appears in the sequencing data of a study of blood T cell repertoires in COVID-19. V was clipped by 5 bases and J by 0 bases, with 14 bases between them. Germline V lookup: CDR1 MNHNY, CDR2 SVGAGI (reference sequence). The CDR3 sequence is 16 residues long. The table came from immunoSEQ multiplex PCR; TCRdb's copy has only in-frame clones and leaves some out. The profile shows roughly 260,000 clones, roughly 87% of them singletons. The study drew participants aged about 18 to 90 years from around 24 US areas. The origin of this receptor is a woman aged 30 to 39 with acute COVID-19. Sequencing used PBMCs or T cells enriched from blood (not recorded which). This chain links TRBV6-6 with TRBJ1-5, with D perhaps TRBD1 (6 bases). This chain's CDR3 is CASSPDRLYSNQPQHF. The CDR3 DNA reads TGTGCCAGCAGTCCGGACAGACTATATAGCAATCAGCCCCAGCATTTT.